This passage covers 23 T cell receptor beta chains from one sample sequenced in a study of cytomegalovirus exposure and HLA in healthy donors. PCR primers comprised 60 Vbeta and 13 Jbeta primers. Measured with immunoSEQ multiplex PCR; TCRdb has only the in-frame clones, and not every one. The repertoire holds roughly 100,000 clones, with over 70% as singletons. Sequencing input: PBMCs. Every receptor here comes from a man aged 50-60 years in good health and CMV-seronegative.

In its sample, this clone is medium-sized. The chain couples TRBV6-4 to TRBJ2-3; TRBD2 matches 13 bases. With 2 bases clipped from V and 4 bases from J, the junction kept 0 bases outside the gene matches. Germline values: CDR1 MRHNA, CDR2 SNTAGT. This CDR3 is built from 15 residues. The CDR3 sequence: CASSDTSGGADTQYF. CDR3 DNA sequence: TGTGCCAGCAGTGACACTAGCGGGGGGGCAGATACGCAGTATTTT.

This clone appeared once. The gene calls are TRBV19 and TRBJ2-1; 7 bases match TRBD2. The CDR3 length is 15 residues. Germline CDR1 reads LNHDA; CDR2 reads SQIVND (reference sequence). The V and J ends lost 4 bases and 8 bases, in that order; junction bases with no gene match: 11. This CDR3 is CASSTRLAQGDEQFF. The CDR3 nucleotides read TGTGCCAGTAGTACCCGACTAGCCCAAGGGGATGAGCAGTTCTTC.

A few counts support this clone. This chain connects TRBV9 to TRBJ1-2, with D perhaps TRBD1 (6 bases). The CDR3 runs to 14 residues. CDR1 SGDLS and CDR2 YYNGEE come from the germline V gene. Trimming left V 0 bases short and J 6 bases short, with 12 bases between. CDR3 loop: CASSVGGGAHGYTF. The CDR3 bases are TGTGCCAGCAGCGTAGGCGGGGGGGCGCATGGCTACACCTTC.

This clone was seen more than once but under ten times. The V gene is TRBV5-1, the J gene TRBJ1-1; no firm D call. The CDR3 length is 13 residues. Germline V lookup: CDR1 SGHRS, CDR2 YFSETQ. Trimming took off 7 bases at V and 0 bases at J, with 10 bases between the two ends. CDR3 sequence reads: CASYLGVNTEAFF. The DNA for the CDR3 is TGCGCCAGCTATCTCGGGGTGAACACTGAAGCTTTCTTT.

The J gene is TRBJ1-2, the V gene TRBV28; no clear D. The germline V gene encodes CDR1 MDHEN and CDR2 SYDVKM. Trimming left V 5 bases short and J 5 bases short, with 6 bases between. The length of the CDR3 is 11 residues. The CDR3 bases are TGTGCCAGCAGTCATAGATATGGCTACACCTTC. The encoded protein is CASSHRYGYTF.

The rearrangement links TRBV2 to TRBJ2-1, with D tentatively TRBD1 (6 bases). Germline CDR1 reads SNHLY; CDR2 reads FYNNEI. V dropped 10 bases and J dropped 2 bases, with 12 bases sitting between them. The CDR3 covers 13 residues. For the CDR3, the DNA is TGTGCCAACCAAAGGGACACCTACAATGAGCAGTTCTTC. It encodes CANQRDTYNEQFF. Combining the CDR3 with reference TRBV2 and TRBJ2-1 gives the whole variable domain EPEVTQTPSHQVTQMGQEVILRCVPISNHLYFYWYRQILGQKVEFLVSFYNNEISEKSEIFDDQFSVERPDGSNFTLKIRSTKLEDSAMYFCANQRDTYNEQFFGPGTRLTVL.

The CDR3 reads CASSVGGGSGGTQYF. The CDR3 nucleotides read TGTGCCAGCAGCGTAGGAGGCGGGTCGGGGGGGACCCAGTACTTC. The gene calls are TRBV9 and TRBJ2-5; 7 bases are a match to TRBD2. Per germline, CDR1 SGDLS and CDR2 YYNGEE. V was clipped by 0 bases and J by 7 bases; unmatched bases: 9. CDR3 length: 15 amino acids.

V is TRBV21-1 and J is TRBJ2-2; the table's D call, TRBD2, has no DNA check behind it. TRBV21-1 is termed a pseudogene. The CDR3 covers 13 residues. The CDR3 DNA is TGTGCCAGCACGGGAGGGGACACCGGGGAGCTGTTTTTT. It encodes CASTGGDTGELFF.

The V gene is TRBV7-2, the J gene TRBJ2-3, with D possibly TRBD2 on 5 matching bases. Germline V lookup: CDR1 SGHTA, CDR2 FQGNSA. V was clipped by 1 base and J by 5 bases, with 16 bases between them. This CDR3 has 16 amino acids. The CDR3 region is CASSLVGRGLIDTQYF. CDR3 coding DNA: TGTGCCAGCAGCTTAGTCGGGCGCGGGCTTATAGATACGCAGTATTTT.

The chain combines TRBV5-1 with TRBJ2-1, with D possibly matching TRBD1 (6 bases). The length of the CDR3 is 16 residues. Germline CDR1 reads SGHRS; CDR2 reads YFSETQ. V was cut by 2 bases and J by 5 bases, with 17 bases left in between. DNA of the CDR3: TGCGCCAGCAGCTTACTGACAGGTGGGTCGAACAATGAGCAGTTCTTC. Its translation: CASSLLTGGSNNEQFF.

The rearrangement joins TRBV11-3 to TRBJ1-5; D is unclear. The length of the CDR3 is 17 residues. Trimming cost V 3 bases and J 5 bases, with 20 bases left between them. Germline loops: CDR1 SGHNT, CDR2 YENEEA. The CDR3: CASSFQPRRAGDQPQHF. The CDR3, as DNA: TGTGCCAGCAGCTTTCAACCACGCCGGGCCGGGGATCAGCCCCAGCATTTT. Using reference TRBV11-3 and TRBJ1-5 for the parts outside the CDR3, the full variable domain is EAGVVQSPRYKIIEKKQPVAFWCNPISGHNTLYWYLQNLGQGPELLIRYENEEAVDDSQLPKDRFSAERLKGVDSTLKIQPAELGDSAVYLCASSFQPRRAGDQPQHFGDGTRLSIL.

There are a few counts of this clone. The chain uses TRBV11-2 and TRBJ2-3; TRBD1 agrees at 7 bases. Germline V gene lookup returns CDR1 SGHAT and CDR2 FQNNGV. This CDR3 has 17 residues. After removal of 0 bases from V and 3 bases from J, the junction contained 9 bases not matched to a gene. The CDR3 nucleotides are TGTGCCAGCAGCTTAGACCCCTACAGGGGAGATACAGATACGCAGTATTTT. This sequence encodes CASSLDPYRGDTDTQYF.

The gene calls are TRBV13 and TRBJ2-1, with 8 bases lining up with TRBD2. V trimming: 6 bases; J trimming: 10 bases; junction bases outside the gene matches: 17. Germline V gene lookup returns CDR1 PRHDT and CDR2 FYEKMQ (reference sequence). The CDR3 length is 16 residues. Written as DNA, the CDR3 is TGTGCCAGCAGATCTCTAGGCGCGGGAGGTAACAGGGAGCAGTTCTTC. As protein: CASRSLGAGGNREQFF.

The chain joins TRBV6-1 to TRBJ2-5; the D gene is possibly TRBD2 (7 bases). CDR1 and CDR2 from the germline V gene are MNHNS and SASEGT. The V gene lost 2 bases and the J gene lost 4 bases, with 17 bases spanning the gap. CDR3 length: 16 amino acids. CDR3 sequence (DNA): TGTGCCAGCAGTGAATTTGGGGAGGGGGTCGGAGAGACCCAGTACTTC. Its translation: CASSEFGEGVGETQYF.

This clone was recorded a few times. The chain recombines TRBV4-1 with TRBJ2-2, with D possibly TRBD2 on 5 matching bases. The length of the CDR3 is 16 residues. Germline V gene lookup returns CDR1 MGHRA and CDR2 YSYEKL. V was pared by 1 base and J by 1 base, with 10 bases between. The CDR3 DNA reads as TGCGCCAGCAGCCAAGGAGCGGATTTGAACACCGGGGAGCTGTTTTTT. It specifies CASSQGADLNTGELFF.

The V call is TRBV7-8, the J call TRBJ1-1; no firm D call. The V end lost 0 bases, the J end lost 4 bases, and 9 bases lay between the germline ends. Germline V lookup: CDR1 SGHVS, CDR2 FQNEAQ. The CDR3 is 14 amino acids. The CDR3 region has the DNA TGTGCCAGCAGCTTAGCAATCCGGAGCACTGAAGCTTTCTTT. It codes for CASSLAIRSTEAFF.

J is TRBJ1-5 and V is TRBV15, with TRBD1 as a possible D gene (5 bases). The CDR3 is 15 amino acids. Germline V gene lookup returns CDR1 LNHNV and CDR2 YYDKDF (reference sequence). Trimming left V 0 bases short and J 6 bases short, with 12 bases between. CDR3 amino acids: CATSRDQGIGQPQHF. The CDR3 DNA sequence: TGTGCCACCAGCAGAGATCAGGGTATAGGTCAGCCCCAGCATTTT.

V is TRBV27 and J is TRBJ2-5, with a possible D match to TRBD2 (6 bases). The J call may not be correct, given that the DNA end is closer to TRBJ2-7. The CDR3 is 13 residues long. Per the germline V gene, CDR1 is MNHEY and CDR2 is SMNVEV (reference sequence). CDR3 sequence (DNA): TGTGCCAGCTCCCCTCTCGGAGGGGCCGAGCAGTACTTC. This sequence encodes CASSPLGGAEQYF.

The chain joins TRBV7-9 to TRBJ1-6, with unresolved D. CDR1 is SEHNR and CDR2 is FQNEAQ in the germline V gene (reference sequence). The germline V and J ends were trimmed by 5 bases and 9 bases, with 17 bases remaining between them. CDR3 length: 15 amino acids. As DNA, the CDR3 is TGTGCCAGCAGCAAGACGGGGTCTTTGGGTTCACCCCTCCACTTT. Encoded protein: CASSKTGSLGSPLHF.

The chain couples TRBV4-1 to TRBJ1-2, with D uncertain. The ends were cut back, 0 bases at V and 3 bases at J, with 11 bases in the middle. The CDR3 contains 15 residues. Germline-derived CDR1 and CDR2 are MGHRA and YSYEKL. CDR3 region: CASSQDGQWDYGYTF. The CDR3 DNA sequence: TGCGCCAGCAGCCAAGATGGGCAGTGGGACTATGGCTACACCTTC.

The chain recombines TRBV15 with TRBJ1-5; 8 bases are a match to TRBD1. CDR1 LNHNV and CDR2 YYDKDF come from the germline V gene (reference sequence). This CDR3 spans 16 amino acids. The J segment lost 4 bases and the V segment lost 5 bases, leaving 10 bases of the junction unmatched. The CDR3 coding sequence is TGTGCCACCAGCTCAATTGGGACAGGAACAAATCAGCCCCAGCATTTT. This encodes CATSSIGTGTNQPQHF.

CDR3 bases: TGCGCCAGCAGCGCCGGGACAGGGTTCAGGTCTGGGGCCAACGTCCTGACTTTC. Its protein product is CASSAGTGFRSGANVLTF. V usage is TRBV5-1 and J usage is TRBJ2-6; 9 bases map to TRBD1. Per the germline V gene, CDR1 is SGHRS and CDR2 is YFSETQ. The V and J ends lost 4 bases and 1 base, in that order; junction bases with no gene match: 9. The CDR3 spans 18 residues.

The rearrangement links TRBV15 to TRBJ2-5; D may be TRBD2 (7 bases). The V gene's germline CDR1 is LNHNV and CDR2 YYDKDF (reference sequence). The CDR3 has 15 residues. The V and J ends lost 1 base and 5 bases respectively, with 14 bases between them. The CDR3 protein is CATSRGGGGGETQYF. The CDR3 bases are TGTGCCACCAGCAGAGGGGGGGGCGGGGGTGAGACCCAGTACTTC.